This T cell receptor beta chain was observed in a study of blood T cell repertoires in COVID-19. This clone has only one observation. Deletions cut 5 bases from V and 3 bases from J, with 12 bases between. CDR3 length: 14 residues. Germline loops: CDR1 MNHEY, CDR2 SMNVEV (reference sequence). Assay used: immunoSEQ multiplex PCR; TCRdb lists only in-frame clones, some missing. The profile shows about 93,000 clones, 90% of them singletons. The receptor's source is a human donor with active COVID-19. The donor label of this sample is uncertain. The sample taken for sequencing was peripheral blood. V is TRBV27 and J is TRBJ2-3, with D hard to call. CDR3 DNA: TGTGCCAGCAGTCCAAAGACTGGGACAGATACGCAGTATTTT. Residues: CASSPKTGTDTQYF.